A selection of T cell receptor beta chains follows, all from one sample in a study of shared clonotypes between healthy human individuals. TCRdb keeps only in-frame clones here, not all; method: immunoSEQ multiplex PCR. The data contain a few million clones, roughly nine tenths of them singletons. Sequenced input: naive CD4+ T cells sorted from blood. These receptors came from a man aged 18 to 30 in good health. The CDR3 runs from the conserved cysteine through the conserved F or W. Not all rows give a size; the values are once, few, many and, for expanded clones, a class.

J	size	V	CDR3
TRBJ2-1	-	TRBV7-9	CASSLALTNEQFF
TRBJ1-6	-	TRBV30	CAWTSFVDSPLHF
TRBJ1-4	-	TRBV6-1	CASSEGTGSEKLFF
TRBJ2-1	-	TRBV2	CASSTDRGAYNEQFF
TRBJ2-4	-	TRBV5-6	CASSPLTRGGPLAKNIQYF
TRBJ1-1	-	TRBV10-1	CASSQFRTPNTEAFF
TRBJ2-1	-	TRBV30	CAWSTGTGRNEQFF
TRBJ2-3	-	TRBV5-4	CASSVDPTDTQYF
TRBJ1-3	-	TRBV6-5	CASSYDRSSGNTIYF
TRBJ2-7	-	TRBV2	CASSDPGTSIYEQYF
TRBJ2-3	-	TRBV5-1	CASSPGQGGLAGDTQYF
TRBJ2-1	-	TRBV6-5	CASSYSIQGALNEQFF
TRBJ1-2	-	TRBV30	CAWSVGTRNRGYGYTF
TRBJ1-2	-	TRBV5-6	CASSPPLDRSWGYTF
TRBJ2-1	-	TRBV6-5	CASSRFSGANNEQFF
TRBJ1-2	-	TRBV7-3	CASSLRGQGAYGYTF
TRBJ1-2	-	TRBV5-1	CASSLDYDNYGYTF
TRBJ2-7	few	TRBV9	CASSAGQGPYEQYF
TRBJ1-1	-	TRBV10-1	CASSAMGGEAFF
TRBJ2-3	-	TRBV6-6	CASSYFRGGTDTQYF
TRBJ1-5	-	TRBV10-3	CAISESSGGPGPQHF
TRBJ2-5	once	TRBV6-5	CASSRDFQETQYF
TRBJ1-6	-	TRBV27	CASRREQVFNSPLHF
TRBJ2-5	-	TRBV12-5	CASGIQWRAGQETQYF
TRBJ2-3	-	TRBV5-1	CASSVIAGASTDTQYF
TRBJ2-7	-	TRBV7-2	CASSSYYSGEQYF
TRBJ2-5	-	TRBV5-1	CASSSTGNQETQYF
TRBJ1-2	few	TRBV30	CAWSPDGGLFYGYTF
TRBJ1-2	-	TRBV5-4	CASSLGYGYTF
TRBJ2-1	-	TRBV4-1	CASSQPGTRANEQFF
TRBJ2-5	once	TRBV2	CASRIFGRGGDPETQYF
TRBJ2-5	-	TRBV5-1	CASISLAGSTETQYF
TRBJ2-7	-	TRBV5-1	CASSLGTSGPSSYEQYF
TRBJ2-7	-	TRBV7-2	CASSGRQGYEQYF
TRBJ2-2	-	TRBV7-8	CASRWTSGSTGELFF
TRBJ2-6	-	TRBV5-1	CASSLGPGENVLTF
TRBJ2-5	-	TRBV27	CASSYRGRQETQYF
TRBJ2-7	-	TRBV28	CASSSGGLSYEQYF
TRBJ1-5	-	TRBV7-6	CASSLRRWSRPLIANQPQHF
TRBJ1-6	-	TRBV6-6	CAGRGADSPLHF
TRBJ1-3	-	TRBV6-5	CASSYRQGSGNTIYF